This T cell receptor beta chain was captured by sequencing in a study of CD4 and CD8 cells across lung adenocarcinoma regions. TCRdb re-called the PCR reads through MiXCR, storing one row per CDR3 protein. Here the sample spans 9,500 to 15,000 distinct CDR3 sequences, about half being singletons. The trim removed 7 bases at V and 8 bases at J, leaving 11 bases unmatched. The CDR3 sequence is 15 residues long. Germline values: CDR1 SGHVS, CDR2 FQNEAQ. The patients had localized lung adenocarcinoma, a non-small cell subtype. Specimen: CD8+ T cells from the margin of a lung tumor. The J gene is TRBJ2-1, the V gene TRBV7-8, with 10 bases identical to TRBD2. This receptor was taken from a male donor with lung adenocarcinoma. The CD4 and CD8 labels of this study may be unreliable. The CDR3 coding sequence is TGTGCCAGCACCAGCCTAGCGGGAGCTAGGCATGAGCAGTTCTTC. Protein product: CASTSLAGARHEQFF.